This note documents a single T cell receptor (beta chain) sequence. Its antigen remains unknown. This sample was included in a study of shared clonotypes between healthy human individuals. Repertoires were generated with immunoSEQ multiplex PCR, while TCRdb's copy carries only in-frame clones and drops some. The sample lists around 1.1 million clones; roughly 77% were seen once. Findings of the study overall: Exclusively blood specimens were collected; tissue repertoires likely differ. Generation probabilities of non-shared clonotypes were lower (relative to those shared by all four donors).

The sequence came from a man aged 18-30 years in good health. Some clones in this sample may be carry-over from other donors' samples. Sequenced material: memory CD4+ T cells from PBMCs. The subset was: CD45RA-negative fraction.

CDR3 bases: TGTGCCAGCAGTACCACCACAGGGGGTAGGAACACCGGGGAGCTGTTTTTT. Translation: CASSTTTGGRNTGELFF. This rearrangement joins TRBV2 to TRBJ2-2; 8 nucleotides agree with TRBD1. This CDR3 contains 17 residues. Germline CDR1 and CDR2: SNHLY and FYNNEI. The junction had 9 bases not matched to a gene; V was cut back by 5 bases and J by 1 base.